Listed below are T cell receptor beta chains from one sample, sequenced in a study of shared clonotypes between healthy human individuals. Assay: immunoSEQ multiplex PCR; the TCRdb copy retains only in-frame clones and omits some. The table has some 490,000 clones, more than 65% seen once; the top ten hold 9.5% to 15%. The sample comprised PBMCs. These receptors were taken from a woman in her 40s in good health. Some clones in this sample may be carry-over from other donors' samples. Both conserved end residues are part of each CDR3. The order of the fields is J gene, V gene, D gene, clone size, CDR3 DNA, CDR3 protein. A D gene is named only where the DNA matches it firmly. Clone size is given for some rows only: seen once, a few or many times, or a class if the clone is expanded.

>TRBJ2-7|TRBV6-1|TRBD2|many
TGTGCCAGCAGTGAAGGCACTAGCGGGAGTTACGAGCAGTACTTC
CASSEGTSGSYEQYF
>TRBJ2-7|TRBV4-1|-|-
TGCGCCAGCAGCCAAGATATGGGGGAGCAGTACTTC
CASSQDMGEQYF
>TRBJ2-7|TRBV4-3|TRBD2|-
TGCGCCAGCAGCCAAGGGGTACTAGCGCAATACGAGCAGTACTTC
CASSQGVLAQYEQYF
>TRBJ2-5|TRBV10-3|TRBD1|-
TGTGCCACACGAACAGGGGGCCAAGAGACCCAGTACTTC
CATRTGGQETQYF
>TRBJ1-5|TRBV28|-|-
TGTGCCAGCAGCCCCGTGCCGGCGGGCAATCAGCCCCAGCATTTT
CASSPVPAGNQPQHF
>TRBJ1-4|TRBV30|-|-
TGTGCCTGGGGAGCAAACCGGGCCGTGGGGGAAAAACTGTTTTTT
CAWGANRAVGEKLFF
>TRBJ1-1|TRBV27|TRBD1|-
TGTGCCAGCAGCTGGGGGCAACAGGGGTTCACTGAAGCTTTCTTT
CASSWGQQGFTEAFF
>TRBJ2-3|TRBV15|TRBD2|-
TGTGCCACCAGCGCCACAGGGACTAGCGGGTTTCGTGGTACGCAGTATTTT
CATSATGTSGFRGTQYF
>TRBJ2-5|TRBV5-4|-|-
TGTGCCAGCAGCTTGGGACAGATACAAGAGACCCAGTACTTC
CASSLGQIQETQYF
>TRBJ2-7|TRBV5-1|TRBD1|-
TGCGCCAGCAGCATTACAGGGGGCGGGTCCTACGAGCAGTACTTC
CASSITGGGSYEQYF
>TRBJ2-3|TRBV9|TRBD2|-
TGTGCCAGCAGCTCCGCTTCTGGGACTAGCGGGAGAGATACGCAGTATTTT
CASSSASGTSGRDTQYF
>TRBJ2-7|TRBV28|TRBD1|-
TGTGCCAGCAGCACGACAGGGGGCGAGAACGAGCAGTACTTC
CASSTTGGENEQYF
>TRBJ2-1|TRBV10-3|-|-
TGTGCCATCAGTGATGGGGCTTACTCCTACAATGAGCAGTTCTTC
CAISDGAYSYNEQFF
>TRBJ2-1|TRBV6-6|TRBD2|-
TGTGCCAGCACACAGCGGGAGGGACAATACAATGAGCAGTTCTTC
CASTQREGQYNEQFF
>TRBJ2-1|TRBV6-5|TRBD1|-
TGTGCCAGCAACCAGGGGGTTGGCAATGAGCAGTTCTTC
CASNQGVGNEQFF
>TRBJ1-1|TRBV19|-|-
TGTGCCAGTACCCCCGCGACGAACACTGAAGCTTTCTTT
CASTPATNTEAFF
>TRBJ1-5|TRBV6-1|-|few
TGTGCCAGCAGTGAATCGACAGGTTACGGTCAGCCCCAGCATTTT
CASSESTGYGQPQHF
>TRBJ2-3|TRBV2|-|-
TGTGCCAGCAGTCTCGCTAGAAGCACAGATACGCAGTATTTT
CASSLARSTDTQYF
>TRBJ2-2|TRBV27|-|-
TGTGCCAGCAGCCCCCGGACAGTCCCGAACACCGGGGAGCTGTTTTTT
CASSPRTVPNTGELFF
>TRBJ1-2|TRBV4-1|-|-
TGCGCCAGCAGCCAAGATAGAGCCTCTTATGGCTACACCTTC
CASSQDRASYGYTF
>TRBJ1-1|TRBV7-9|-|-
TGTGCCAGCAGCACCGGGACCCTAGGAACTGAAGCTTTCTTT
CASSTGTLGTEAFF
>TRBJ2-3|TRBV7-2|TRBD2|-
TGTGCCAGCAGTTGGTCTAGCGGGATTACAGATACGCAGTATTTT
CASSWSSGITDTQYF
>TRBJ1-2|TRBV9|-|-
TGTGCCAGCAGCGTAGGGGACACCCCTAGGGGAAACTATGGCTACACCTTC
CASSVGDTPRGNYGYTF
>TRBJ1-1|TRBV27|-|-
TGTGCCAGCGGTGCGTACGGAGGGACTGAAGCTTTCTTT
CASGAYGGTEAFF
>TRBJ2-7|TRBV2|-|-
TGTGCCAGCAGTGCACACTTTGACGGTGGCGTAGGCGAGCAGTACTTC
CASSAHFDGGVGEQYF
>TRBJ2-3|TRBV7-8|-|-
TGTGCCAGCAGCTTAGCGCGTGGGTTCCTTATTAGTACAGATACGCAGTATTTT
CASSLARGFLISTDTQYF
>TRBJ2-7|TRBV2|-|-
TGTGCCGCTGGGGGTTCAAGCTCCTACGAGCAGTACTTC
CAAGGSSSYEQYF
>TRBJ2-7|TRBV7-2|TRBD1|-
TGTGCCAGCAGCCGCGGACAGGGGATGCCCTACGAGCAGTACTTC
CASSRGQGMPYEQYF
>TRBJ2-1|TRBV2|-|few
TGTGCCAGCAGCCGGACAGCGCACAATGAGCAGTTCTTC
CASSRTAHNEQFF
>TRBJ1-5|TRBV28|-|-
TGTGCCAGCAGTCCCCGGCTTGGTAGCAATCAGCCCCAGCATTTT
CASSPRLGSNQPQHF
>TRBJ2-7|TRBV6-5|-|-
TGTGCCAGCAGTTACGCCTACGCCTACGAGCAGTACTTC
CASSYAYAYEQYF
>TRBJ1-6|TRBV5-4|TRBD1|-
TGTGCCAGCAGCTTCGGAACAGGGGGCTCCTATAATTCACCCCTCCACTTT
CASSFGTGGSYNSPLHF
>TRBJ2-7|TRBV19|-|once
TGTGCCAGTAGTATCCGGGGCGGCGACTACTACGAGCAGTACTTC
CASSIRGGDYYEQYF
>TRBJ2-1|TRBV7-9|TRBD2|once
TGTGCCAGCAGCCAACTAGCGGACACCTACAATGAGCAGTTCTTC
CASSQLADTYNEQFF
>TRBJ1-1|TRBV30|-|few
TGTGCCTGGAGTGTTGAATTTCAGGGGACCACTGAAGCTTTCTTT
CAWSVEFQGTTEAFF
>TRBJ2-5|TRBV5-1|-|-
TGCGCCAGCAGCTTTCTGATCCCCCAAGAGACCCAGTACTTC
CASSFLIPQETQYF
>TRBJ1-2|TRBV2|TRBD1|once
TGTGCCAGCAGTGAAAGTCAGGGGGCTTTGGTTGGCTACACCTTC
CASSESQGALVGYTF
>TRBJ2-2|TRBV6-5|-|-
TGTGCCAGCAGTTGGATACTCACCGGGGAGCTGTTTTTT
CASSWILTGELFF
>TRBJ1-2|TRBV10-3|-|-
TGTGCCATCAGTGCGGACAGCGCCTATGGCTACACCTTC
CAISADSAYGYTF
>TRBJ2-7|TRBV29-1|TRBD2|-
TGCAGCGTTGACCTAGCGGAAAGCTACGAGCAGTACTTC
CSVDLAESYEQYF
>TRBJ2-7|TRBV7-2|-|-
TGTGCCAGCAGCTTAGTTGGGGCGGGTTCCTACGAGCAGTACTTC
CASSLVGAGSYEQYF
>TRBJ2-7|TRBV30|-|-
TGTGCCTGGAGTGTAGGCAGATACGAGCAGTACTTC
CAWSVGRYEQYF